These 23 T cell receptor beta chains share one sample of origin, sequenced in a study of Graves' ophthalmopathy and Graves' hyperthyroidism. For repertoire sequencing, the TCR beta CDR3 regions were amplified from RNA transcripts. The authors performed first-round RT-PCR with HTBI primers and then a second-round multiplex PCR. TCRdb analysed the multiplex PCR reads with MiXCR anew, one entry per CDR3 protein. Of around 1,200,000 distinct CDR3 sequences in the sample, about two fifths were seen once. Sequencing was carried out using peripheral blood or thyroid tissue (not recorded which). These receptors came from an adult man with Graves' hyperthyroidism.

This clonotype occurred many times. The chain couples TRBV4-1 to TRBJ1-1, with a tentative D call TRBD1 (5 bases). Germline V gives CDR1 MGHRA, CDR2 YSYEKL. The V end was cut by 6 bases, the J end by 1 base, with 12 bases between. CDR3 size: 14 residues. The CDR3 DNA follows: TGCGCCAGCAGTAGGAGACAGCCGAACACTGAAGCTTTCTTT. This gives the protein CASSRRQPNTEAFF.

This CDR3 reads CASSFFVSNEQFF. In DNA, the CDR3 is TGTGCCAGCAGCTTTTTCGTGAGCAATGAGCAGTTCTTC. V gene TRBV7-2 combines with J gene TRBJ2-1; D is undetermined. CDR1 and CDR2 (germline): SGHTA, FQGNSA. V was pared by 3 bases and J by 6 bases, with 9 bases between. The CDR3 covers 13 residues. Variable domain in full (rest from reference TRBV7-2 and TRBJ2-1): GAGVSQSPSNKVTEKGKDVELRCDPISGHTALYWYRQSLGQGLEFLIYFQGNSAPDKSGLPSDRFSAERTGGSVSTLTIQRTQQEDSAVYLCASSFFVSNEQFFGPGTRLTVL.

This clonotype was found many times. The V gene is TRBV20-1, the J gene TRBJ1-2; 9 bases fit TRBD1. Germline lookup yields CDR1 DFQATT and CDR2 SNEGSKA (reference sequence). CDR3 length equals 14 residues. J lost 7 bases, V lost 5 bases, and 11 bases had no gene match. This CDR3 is CSAPTRGTGSGYTF. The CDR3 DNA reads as TGCAGTGCTCCTACCCGAGGGACAGGGAGTGGCTACACCTTC.

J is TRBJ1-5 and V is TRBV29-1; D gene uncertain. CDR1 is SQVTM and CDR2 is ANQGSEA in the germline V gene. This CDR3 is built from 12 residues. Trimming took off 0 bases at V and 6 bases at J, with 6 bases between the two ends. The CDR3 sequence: CSVEDRGQPQHF. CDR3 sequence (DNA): TGCAGCGTTGAAGATCGGGGTCAGCCCCAGCATTTT.

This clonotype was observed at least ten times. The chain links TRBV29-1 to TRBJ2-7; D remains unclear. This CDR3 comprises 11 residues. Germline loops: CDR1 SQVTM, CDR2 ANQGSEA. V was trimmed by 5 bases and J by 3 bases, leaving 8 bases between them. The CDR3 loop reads CSVLGNYEQYF. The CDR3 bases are TGCAGCGTTTTGGGCAACTACGAGCAGTACTTC.

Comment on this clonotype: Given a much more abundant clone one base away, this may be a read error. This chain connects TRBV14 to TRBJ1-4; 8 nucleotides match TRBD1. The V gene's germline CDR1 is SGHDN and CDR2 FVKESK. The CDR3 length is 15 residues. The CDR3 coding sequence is TGTGCCAGCGGCCAAGGGGACAGGCCCAATGAAAAACTGTTTTTT. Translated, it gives CASGQGDRPNEKLFF.

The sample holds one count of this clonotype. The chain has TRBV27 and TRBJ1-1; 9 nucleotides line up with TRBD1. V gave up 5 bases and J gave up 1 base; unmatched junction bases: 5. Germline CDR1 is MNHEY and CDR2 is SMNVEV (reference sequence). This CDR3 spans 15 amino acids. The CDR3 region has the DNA TGTGCCAGCAGTAAACAGGGGGCATCGAACACTGAAGCTTTCTTT. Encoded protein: CASSKQGASNTEAFF.

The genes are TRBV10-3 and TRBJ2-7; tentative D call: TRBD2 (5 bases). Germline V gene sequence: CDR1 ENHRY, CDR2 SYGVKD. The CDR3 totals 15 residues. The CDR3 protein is CASSYFPSLSSEQYV. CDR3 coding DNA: TGTGCCAGCAGTTACTTTCCTAGCCTCTCTAGCGAGCAGTACGTC.

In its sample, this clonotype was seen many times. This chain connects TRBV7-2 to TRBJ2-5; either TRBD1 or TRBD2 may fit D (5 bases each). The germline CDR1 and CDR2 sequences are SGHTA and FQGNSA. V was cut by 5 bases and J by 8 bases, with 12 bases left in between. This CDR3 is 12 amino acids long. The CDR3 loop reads CASSAWDLTQYF. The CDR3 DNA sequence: TGTGCCAGCAGCGCGTGGGACCTCACCCAGTACTTC.

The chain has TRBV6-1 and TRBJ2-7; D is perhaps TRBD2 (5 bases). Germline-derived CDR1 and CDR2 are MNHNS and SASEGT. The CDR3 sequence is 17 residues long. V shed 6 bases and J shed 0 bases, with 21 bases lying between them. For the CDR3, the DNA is TGTGCCAGCAGGAGGGCTAGCCGTGGTGGGAGCTCCTACGAGCAGTACTTC. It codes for CASRRASRGGSSYEQYF.

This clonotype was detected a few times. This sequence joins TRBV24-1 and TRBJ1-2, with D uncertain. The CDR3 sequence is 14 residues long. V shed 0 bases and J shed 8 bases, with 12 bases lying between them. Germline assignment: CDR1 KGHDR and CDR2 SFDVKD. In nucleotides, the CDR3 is TGTGCCACCAGTGATTTGCTACGGGCCGAAGGCTACACCTTC. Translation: CATSDLLRAEGYTF.

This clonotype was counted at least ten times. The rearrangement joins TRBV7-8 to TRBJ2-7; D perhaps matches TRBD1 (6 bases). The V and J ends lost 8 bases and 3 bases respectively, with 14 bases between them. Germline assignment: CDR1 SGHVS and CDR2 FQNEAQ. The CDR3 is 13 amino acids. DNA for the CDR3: TGTGCCAGCTCCGGGACAACCTACTACGAGCAGTACTTC. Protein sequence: CASSGTTYYEQYF.

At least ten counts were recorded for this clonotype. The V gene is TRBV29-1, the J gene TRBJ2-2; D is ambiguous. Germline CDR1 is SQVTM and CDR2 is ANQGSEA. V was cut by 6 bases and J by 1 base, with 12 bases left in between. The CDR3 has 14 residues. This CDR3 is CSVPIYGNTGELFF. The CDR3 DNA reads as TGCAGCGTGCCAATTTACGGGAACACCGGGGAGCTGTTTTTT.

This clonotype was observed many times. The CDR3 DNA follows: TGTGCCAGCAGCTTAGTGTTCATCTCTGGAAACACCATATATTTT. Translated: CASSLVFISGNTIYF. The genes are TRBV7-9 and TRBJ1-3; the D is unclear. Germline V CDR1 and CDR2: SEHNR, FQNEAQ (reference sequence). The CDR3 extends over 15 amino acids. V was pared by 1 base and J by 0 bases, with 7 bases between. Using reference TRBV7-9 and TRBJ1-3 for the parts outside the CDR3, the full variable domain is DTGVSQNPRHKITKRGQNVTFRCDPISEHNRLYWYRQTLGQGPEFLTYFQNEAQLEKSRLLSDRFSAERPKGSFSTLEIQRTEQGDSAMYLCASSLVFISGNTIYFGEGSWLTVV.

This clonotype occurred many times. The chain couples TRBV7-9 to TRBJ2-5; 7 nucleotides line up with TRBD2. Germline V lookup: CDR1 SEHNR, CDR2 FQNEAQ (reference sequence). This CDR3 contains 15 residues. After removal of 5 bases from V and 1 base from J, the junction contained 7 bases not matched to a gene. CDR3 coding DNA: TGTGCCAGCAGCCCCGGGAGGCGCTCCCAAGAGACCCAGTACTTC. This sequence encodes CASSPGRRSQETQYF.

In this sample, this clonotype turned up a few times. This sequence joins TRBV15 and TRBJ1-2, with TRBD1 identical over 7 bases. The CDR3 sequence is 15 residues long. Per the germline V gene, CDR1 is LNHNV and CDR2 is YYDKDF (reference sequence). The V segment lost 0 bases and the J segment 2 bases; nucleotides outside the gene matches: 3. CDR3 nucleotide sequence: TGTGCCACCAGCAGAGATGCGACAGGGAACTATGGCTACACCTTC. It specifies CATSRDATGNYGYTF. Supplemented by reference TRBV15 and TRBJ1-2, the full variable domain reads DAMVIQNPRYQVTQFGKPVTLSCSQTLNHNVMYWYQQKSSQAPKLLFHYYDKDFNNEADTPDNFQSRRPNTSFCFLDIRSPGLGDTAMYLCATSRDATGNYGYTFGSGTRLTVV.

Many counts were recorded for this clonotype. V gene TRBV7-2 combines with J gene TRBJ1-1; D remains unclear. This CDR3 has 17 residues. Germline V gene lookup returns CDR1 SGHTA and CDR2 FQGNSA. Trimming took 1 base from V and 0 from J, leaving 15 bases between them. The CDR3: CASSLVGRRLMNTEAFF. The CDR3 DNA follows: TGTGCCAGCAGCTTAGTAGGCAGGCGCCTTATGAACACTGAAGCTTTCTTT.

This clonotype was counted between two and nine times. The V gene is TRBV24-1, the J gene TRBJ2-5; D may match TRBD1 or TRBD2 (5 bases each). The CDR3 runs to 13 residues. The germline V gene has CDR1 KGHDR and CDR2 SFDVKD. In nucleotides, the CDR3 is TGTGCTGGTGGTCGGGGCTCCCAAGAGACCCAGTACTTC. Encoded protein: CAGGRGSQETQYF.

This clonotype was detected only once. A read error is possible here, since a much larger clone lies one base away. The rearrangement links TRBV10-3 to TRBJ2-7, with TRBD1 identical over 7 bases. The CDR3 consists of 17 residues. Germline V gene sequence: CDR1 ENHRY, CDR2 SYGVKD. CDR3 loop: CATSGNRGKTGSYEQYF. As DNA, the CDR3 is TGTGCCACCAGTGGGAACAGGGGAAAAACGGGGTCCTACGAGCAGTACTTC.

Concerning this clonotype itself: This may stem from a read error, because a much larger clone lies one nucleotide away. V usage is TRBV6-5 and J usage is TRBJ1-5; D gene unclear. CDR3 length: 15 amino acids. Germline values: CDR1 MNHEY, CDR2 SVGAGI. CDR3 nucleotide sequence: TGTGCCAGCAGACCATCGGCGGATAGCAATCATCCCCAGCATTTT. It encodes CASRPSADSNHPQHF.

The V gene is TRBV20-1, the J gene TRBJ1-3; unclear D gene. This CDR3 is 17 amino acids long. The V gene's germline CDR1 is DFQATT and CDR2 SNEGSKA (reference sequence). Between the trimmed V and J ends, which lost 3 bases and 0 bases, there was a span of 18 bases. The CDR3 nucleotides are TGCAGTGCTAGGGCCCTGTCGTCGGTAGGCTCTGGAAACACCATATATTTT. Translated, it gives CSARALSSVGSGNTIYF.

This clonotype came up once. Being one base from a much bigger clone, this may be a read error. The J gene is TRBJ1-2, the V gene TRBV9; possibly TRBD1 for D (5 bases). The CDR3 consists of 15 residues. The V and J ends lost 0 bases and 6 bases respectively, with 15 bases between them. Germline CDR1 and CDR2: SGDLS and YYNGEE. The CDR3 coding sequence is TGTGCCAGCAGCGTAGGACCCGAGGGGCCGAATGGCTACACCTTC. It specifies CASSVGPEGPNGYTF.

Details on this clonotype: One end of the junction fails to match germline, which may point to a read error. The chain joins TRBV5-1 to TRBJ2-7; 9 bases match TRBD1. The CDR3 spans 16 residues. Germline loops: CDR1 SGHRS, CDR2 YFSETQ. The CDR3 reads CASSQADRGWIYEQYF. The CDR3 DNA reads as TGTGCCAGCAGCCAGGCGGACAGGGGTTGGATCTACGAGCAGTACTTC.